The 2 T cell receptor beta chains below all came from one sample that was sequenced in a study of shared clonotypes between healthy human individuals (dated by TCRdb to the early 2020s). Library preparation used the immunoSEQ multiplex PCR assay. The clones in this table, taken by TCRdb from immuneACCESS, are in-frame only. Not every clone is retained; where verified, under half of the shortfall comes from an unresolved V gene, and the cause of the rest is unknown. This sample is represented by millions of clones; over 90% of them were singletons. The top ten clonotypes cover about 0.41% of the sample. Sequencing was done on a sample of naive CD4+ T cells from PBMCs. According to the study, the label for this sample's cell subset or site signals: CD45RA+ positively selected. These receptors originate from a man between 18 and 35 years old in good health. Some clones in this sample may be carry-over from other donors' samples.

This clone was picked up one time. This rearrangement joins TRBV4-3 to TRBJ2-3; weak D call: TRBD1 (5 bases). Germline CDR1 is LGHNA and CDR2 is YSLEER. The CDR3 sequence is 16 residues long. Trimming removed 0 bases from V and 4 bases from J, with 14 bases in between. The CDR3 DNA sequence: TGCGCCAGCAGCCAAGAGGGGCAGGGTGGGGCAGATACGCAGTATTTT. Its translation is CASSQEGQGGADTQYF.

This sequence joins TRBV28 and TRBJ2-7; no firm D call. Germline CDR1 reads MDHEN; CDR2 reads SYDVKM. V lost 7 bases, J lost 0 bases, and 22 bases lay in between. This CDR3 has 17 residues. This CDR3 reads CASTKSTGRTGSYEQYF. The CDR3 DNA reads as TGTGCCAGCACCAAAAGTACGGGTAGGACGGGCTCCTACGAGCAGTACTTC.